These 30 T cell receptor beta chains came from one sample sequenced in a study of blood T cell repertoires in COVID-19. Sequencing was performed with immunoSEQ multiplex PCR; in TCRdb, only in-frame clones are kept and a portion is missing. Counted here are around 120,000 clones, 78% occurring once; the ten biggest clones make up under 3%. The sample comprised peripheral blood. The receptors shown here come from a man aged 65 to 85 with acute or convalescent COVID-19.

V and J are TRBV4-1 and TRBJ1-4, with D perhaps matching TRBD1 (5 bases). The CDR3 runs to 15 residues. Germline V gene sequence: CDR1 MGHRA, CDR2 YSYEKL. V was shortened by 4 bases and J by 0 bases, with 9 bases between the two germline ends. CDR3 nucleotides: TGCGCCAGCAGCCTCCGGACATCAACTAATGAAAAACTGTTTTTT. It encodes CASSLRTSTNEKLFF.

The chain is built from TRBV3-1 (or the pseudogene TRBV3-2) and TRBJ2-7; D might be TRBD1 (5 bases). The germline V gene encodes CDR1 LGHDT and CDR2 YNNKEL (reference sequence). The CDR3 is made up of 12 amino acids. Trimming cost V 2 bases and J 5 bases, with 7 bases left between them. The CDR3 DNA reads TGTGCCAGCAGCCAATTAGGGGACGAGCAGTACTTC. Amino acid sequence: CASSQLGDEQYF.

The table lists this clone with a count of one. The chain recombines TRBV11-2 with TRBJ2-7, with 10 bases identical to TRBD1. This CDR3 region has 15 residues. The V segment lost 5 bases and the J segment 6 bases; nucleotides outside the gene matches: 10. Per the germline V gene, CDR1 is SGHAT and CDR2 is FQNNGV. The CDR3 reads CASSKLGQGLGEQYF. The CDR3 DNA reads TGTGCCAGCAGCAAACTGGGACAGGGGTTAGGCGAGCAGTACTTC.

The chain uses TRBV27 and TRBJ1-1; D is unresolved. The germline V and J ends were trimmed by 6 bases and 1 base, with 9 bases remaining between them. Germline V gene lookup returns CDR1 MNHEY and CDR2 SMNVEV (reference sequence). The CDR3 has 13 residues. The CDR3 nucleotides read TGTGCCAGCAGCCCTCGGAGGAACACTGAAGCTTTCTTT. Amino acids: CASSPRRNTEAFF.

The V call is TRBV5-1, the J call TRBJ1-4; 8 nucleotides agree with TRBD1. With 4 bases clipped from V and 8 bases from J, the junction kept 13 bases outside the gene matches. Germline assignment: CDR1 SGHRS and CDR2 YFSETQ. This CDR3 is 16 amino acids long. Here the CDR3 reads CASSGGQGEFVEKLFF. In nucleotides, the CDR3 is TGCGCCAGCAGCGGAGGACAGGGCGAATTCGTAGAAAAACTGTTTTTT.

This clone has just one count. Written as DNA, the CDR3 is TGTGCCAGCAGCTTAGATTATGGTGGGCACACATATGGCTACACCTTC. This codes for CASSLDYGGHTYGYTF. This chain links TRBV11-2 with TRBJ1-2; D uncertain. The CDR3 extends over 16 amino acids. Germline CDR1 and CDR2: SGHAT and FQNNGV. Trimming left V 0 bases short and J 5 bases short, with 16 bases between.

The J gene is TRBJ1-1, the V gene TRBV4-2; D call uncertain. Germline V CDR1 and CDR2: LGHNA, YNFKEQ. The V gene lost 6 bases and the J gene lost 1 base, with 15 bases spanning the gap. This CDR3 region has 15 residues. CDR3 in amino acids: CASRTDGGGNTEAFF. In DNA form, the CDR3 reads TGTGCCAGCAGAACGGATGGTGGAGGGAACACTGAAGCTTTCTTT.

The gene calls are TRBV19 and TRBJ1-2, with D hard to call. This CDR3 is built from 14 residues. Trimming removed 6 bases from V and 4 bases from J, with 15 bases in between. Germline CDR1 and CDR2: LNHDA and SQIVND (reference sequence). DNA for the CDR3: TGTGCCAGTAGACCGTCAGGCCCCGGCTATGGCTACACCTTC. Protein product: CASRPSGPGYGYTF.

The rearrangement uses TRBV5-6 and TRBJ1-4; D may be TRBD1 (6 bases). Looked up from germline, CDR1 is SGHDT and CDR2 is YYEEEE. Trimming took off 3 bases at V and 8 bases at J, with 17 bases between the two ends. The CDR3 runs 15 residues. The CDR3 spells CASSSVVQGGEKLFF. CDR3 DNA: TGTGCCAGCAGCTCGGTAGTACAGGGAGGGGAAAAACTGTTTTTT.

Here the CDR3 DNA reads TGTGCCAGTAGTATAGGTTTTAGCGGGGGCCGGGAGACCCAGTACTTC. Translated: CASSIGFSGGRETQYF. V usage is TRBV19 and J usage is TRBJ2-5, with 9 nucleotides matching TRBD2. From germline, CDR1 is LNHDA and CDR2 SQIVND (reference sequence). V dropped 1 base and J dropped 5; count of bases not matched to a gene: 8. The CDR3 has 16 residues.

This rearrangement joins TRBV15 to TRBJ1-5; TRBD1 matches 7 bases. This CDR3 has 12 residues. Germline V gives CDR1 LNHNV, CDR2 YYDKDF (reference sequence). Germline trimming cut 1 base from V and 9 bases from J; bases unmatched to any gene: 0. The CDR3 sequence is CATSRAGGPQHF. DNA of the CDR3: TGTGCCACCAGCAGAGCAGGGGGGCCCCAGCATTTT.

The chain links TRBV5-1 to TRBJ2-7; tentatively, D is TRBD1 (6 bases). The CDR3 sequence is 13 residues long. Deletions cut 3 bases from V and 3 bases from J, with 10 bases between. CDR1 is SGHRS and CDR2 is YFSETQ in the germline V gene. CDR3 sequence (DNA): TGCGCCAGCAGCTACCCAGGGGTCTACGAGCAGTACTTC. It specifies CASSYPGVYEQYF.

CDR3 region: CASSQPSGATDTQYF. In DNA form, the CDR3 reads TGTGCCAGCAGCCAACCTAGCGGGGCTACAGATACGCAGTATTTT. V gene TRBV4-2 combines with J gene TRBJ2-3; 9 nucleotides align to TRBD2. The CDR3 runs to 15 residues. The V and J ends lost 2 bases and 3 bases, in that order; junction bases with no gene match: 3. Germline V CDR1 and CDR2: LGHNA, YNFKEQ.

The CDR3: CASSVGSGTGALDEQFF. The DNA for the CDR3 is TGTGCCAGCAGCGTGGGATCCGGGACAGGGGCGCTTGATGAGCAGTTCTTC. The V and J genes are TRBV9 and TRBJ2-1, with TRBD1 identical over 10 bases. The length of the CDR3 is 17 residues. Germline V gene data show CDR1 as SGDLS and CDR2 as YYNGEE. V was clipped by 2 bases and J by 8 bases; unmatched bases: 13.

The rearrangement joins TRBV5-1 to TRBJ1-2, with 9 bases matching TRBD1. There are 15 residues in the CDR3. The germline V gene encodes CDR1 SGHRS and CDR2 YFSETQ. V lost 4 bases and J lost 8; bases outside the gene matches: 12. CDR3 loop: CASSLGGQGLEGYTF. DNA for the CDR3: TGCGCCAGCAGCCTTGGTGGACAGGGGTTGGAAGGCTACACCTTC. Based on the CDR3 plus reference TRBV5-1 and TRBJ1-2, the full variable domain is KAGVTQTPRYLIKTRGQQVTLSCSPISGHRSVSWYQQTPGQGLQFLFEYFSETQRNKGNFPGRFSGRQFSNSRSEMNVSTLELGDSALYLCASSLGGQGLEGYTFGSGTRLTVV.

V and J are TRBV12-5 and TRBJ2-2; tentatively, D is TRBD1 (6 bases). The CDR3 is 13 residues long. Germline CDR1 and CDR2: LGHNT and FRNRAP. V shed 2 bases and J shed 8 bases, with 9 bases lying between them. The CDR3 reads CASGLIQGGELFF. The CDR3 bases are TGTGCTAGTGGTTTGATACAGGGTGGGGAGCTGTTTTTT.

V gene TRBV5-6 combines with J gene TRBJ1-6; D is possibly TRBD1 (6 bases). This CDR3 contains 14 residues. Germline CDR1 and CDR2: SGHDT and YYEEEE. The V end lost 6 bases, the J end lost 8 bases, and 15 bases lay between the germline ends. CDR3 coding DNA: TGTGCCAGCAAAAGGGGACACGGGGATTCACCCCTCCACTTT. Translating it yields CASKRGHGDSPLHF.

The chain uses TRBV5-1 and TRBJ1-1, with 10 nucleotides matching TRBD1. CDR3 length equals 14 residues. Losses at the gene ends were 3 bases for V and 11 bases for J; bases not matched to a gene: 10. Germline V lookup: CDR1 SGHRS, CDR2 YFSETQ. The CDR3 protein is CASSSAGTGAGAFF. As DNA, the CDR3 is TGCGCCAGCAGCTCAGCCGGGACAGGGGCCGGGGCTTTCTTT.

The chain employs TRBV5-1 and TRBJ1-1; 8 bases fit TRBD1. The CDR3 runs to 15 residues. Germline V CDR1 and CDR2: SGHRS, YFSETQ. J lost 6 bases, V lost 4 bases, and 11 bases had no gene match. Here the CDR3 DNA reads TGCGCCAGCAGCATCTCGACAGGGGCGCGCGCTGAAGCTTTCTTT. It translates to CASSISTGARAEAFF. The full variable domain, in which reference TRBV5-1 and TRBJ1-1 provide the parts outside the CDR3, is KAGVTQTPRYLIKTRGQQVTLSCSPISGHRSVSWYQQTPGQGLQFLFEYFSETQRNKGNFPGRFSGRQFSNSRSEMNVSTLELGDSALYLCASSISTGARAEAFFGQGTRLTVV.

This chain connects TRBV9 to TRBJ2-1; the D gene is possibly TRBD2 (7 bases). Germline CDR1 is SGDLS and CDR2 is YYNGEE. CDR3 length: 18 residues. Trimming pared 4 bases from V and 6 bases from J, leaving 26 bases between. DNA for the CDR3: TGTGCCAGCAGCACCGAACTTAAGGGGGGGGTGGTCTCCAATGAGCAGTTCTTC. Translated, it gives CASSTELKGGVVSNEQFF.

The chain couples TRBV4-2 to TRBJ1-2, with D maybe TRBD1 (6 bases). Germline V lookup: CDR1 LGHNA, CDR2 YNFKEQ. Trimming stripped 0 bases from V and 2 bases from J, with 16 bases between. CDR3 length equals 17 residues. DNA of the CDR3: TGTGCCAGCAGCCAAGATTTTGGGGGGGCGAAGAACTATGGCTACACCTTC. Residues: CASSQDFGGAKNYGYTF.

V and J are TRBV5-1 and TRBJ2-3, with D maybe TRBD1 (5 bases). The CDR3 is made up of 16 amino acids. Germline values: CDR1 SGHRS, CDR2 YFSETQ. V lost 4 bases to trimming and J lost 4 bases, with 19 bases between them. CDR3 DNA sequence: TGCGCCAGCAGCCGGGCTATAGGGGTAGGGGCAGATACGCAGTATTTT. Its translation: CASSRAIGVGADTQYF.

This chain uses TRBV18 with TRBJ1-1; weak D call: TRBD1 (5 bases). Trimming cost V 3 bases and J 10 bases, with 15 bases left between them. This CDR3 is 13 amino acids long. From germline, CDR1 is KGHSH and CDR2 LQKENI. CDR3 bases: TGTGCCAGCTCACCGGTCTTGGGACTGGGAGCTTTCTTT. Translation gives CASSPVLGLGAFF. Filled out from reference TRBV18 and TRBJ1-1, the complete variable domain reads NAGVMQNPRHLVRRRGQEARLRCSPMKGHSHVYWYRQLPEEGLKFMVYLQKENIIDESGMPKERFSAEFPKEGPSILRIQQVVRGDSAAYFCASSPVLGLGAFFGQGTRLTVV.

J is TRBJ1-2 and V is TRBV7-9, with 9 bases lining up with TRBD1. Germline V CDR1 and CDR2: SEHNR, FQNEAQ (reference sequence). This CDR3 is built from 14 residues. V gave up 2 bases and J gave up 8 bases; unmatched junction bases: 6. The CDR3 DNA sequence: TGTGCCAGCAGCTTACCGGACAGGGGAGACGGCTACACCTTC. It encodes CASSLPDRGDGYTF.

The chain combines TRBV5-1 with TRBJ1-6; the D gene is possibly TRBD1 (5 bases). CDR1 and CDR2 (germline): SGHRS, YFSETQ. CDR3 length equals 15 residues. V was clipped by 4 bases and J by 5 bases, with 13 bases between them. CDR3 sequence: CASSTGGTNNSPLHF. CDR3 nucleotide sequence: TGCGCCAGCAGCACCGGAGGGACTAATAATTCACCCCTCCACTTT.

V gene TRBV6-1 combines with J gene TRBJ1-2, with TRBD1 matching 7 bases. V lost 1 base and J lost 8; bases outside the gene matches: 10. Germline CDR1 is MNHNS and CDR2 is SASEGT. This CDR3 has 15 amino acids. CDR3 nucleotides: TGTGCCAGCAGTGAAGGCTTGGGACAGAGATTCGGCTACACCTTC. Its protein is CASSEGLGQRFGYTF.

Here the CDR3 DNA reads TGTGCCAGCAGCCAAGGGGTACTAGCGGGGGACCACGAGCAGTACTTC. The encoded protein is CASSQGVLAGDHEQYF. This chain uses TRBV4-2 with TRBJ2-7; TRBD2 matches 11 bases. The CDR3 totals 16 residues. After removal of 1 base from V and 5 bases from J, the junction contained 7 bases not matched to a gene. Germline assignment: CDR1 LGHNA and CDR2 YNFKEQ.

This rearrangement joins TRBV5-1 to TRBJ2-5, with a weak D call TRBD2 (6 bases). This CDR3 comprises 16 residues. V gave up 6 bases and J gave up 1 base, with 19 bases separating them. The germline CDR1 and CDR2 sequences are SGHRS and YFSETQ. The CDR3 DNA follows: TGCGCCAGCACCGTCGTTGCGGGGTCGGTCCAAGAGACCCAGTACTTC. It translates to CASTVVAGSVQETQYF.

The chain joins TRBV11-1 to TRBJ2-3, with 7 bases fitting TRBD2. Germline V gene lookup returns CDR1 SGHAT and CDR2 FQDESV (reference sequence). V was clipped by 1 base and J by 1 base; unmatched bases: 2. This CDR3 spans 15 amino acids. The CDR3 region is CASSLGGGGTDTQYF. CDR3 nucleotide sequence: TGTGCCAGCAGCTTAGGGGGGGGAGGCACAGATACGCAGTATTTT.

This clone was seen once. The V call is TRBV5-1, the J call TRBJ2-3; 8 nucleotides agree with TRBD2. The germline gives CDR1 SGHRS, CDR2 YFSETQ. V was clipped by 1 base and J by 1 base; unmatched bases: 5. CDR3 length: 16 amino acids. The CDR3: CASSLSRGGGTDTQYF. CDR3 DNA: TGCGCCAGCAGCTTGTCTCGGGGGGGAGGCACAGATACGCAGTATTTT.